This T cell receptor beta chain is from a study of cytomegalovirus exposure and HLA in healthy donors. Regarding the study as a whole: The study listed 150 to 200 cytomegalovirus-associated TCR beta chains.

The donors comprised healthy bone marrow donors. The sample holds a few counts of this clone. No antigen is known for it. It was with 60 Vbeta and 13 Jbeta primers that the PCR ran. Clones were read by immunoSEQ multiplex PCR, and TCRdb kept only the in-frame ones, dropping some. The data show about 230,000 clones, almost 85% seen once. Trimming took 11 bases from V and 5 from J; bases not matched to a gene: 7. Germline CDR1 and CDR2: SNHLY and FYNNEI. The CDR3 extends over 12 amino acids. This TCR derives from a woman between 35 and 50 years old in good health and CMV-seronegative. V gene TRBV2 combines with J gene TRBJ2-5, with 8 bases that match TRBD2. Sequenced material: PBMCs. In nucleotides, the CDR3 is TGTGCCGGCGGCGGGGGGCTTGAGACCCAGTACTTC. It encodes CAGGGGLETQYF.